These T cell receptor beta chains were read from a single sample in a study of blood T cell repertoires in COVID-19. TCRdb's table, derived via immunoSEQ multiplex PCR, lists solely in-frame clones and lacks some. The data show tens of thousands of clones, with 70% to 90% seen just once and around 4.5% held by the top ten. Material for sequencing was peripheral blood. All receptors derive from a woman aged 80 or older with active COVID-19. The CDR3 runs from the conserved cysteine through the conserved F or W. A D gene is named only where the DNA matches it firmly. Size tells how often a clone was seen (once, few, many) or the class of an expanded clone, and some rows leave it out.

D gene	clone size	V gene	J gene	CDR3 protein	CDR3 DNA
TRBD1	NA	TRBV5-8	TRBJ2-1	CAGNRGSYNEQFF	TGTGCCGGGAACAGGGGGTCCTACAATGAGCAGTTCTTC
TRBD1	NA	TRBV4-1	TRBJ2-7	CASSLEQGQGLGEQYF	TGCGCCAGCAGTTTAGAACAGGGACAGGGTCTAGGCGAGCAGTACTTC
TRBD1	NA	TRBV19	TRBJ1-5	CASSRGQNYNQPQHF	TGTGCCAGTAGTAGGGGACAGAACTACAATCAGCCCCAGCATTTT
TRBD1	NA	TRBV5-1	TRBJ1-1	CASSLRGQGGTEAFF	TGCGCCAGCAGCTTGAGGGGACAGGGAGGTACTGAAGCTTTCTTT
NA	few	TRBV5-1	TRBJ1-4	CASSLAGDTNEKLFF	TGCGCCAGCAGCTTGGCCGGAGACACTAATGAAAAACTGTTTTTT
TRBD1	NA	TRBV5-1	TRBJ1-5	CASSSGQGDGQPQHF	TGCGCCAGCAGCTCCGGACAGGGGGATGGTCAGCCCCAGCATTTT
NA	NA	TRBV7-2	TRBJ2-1	CASSSYTEYNEQFF	TGTGCCAGCAGCTCCTACACAGAATACAATGAGCAGTTCTTC
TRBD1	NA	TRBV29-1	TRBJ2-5	CSVDLTGGETQYF	TGCAGCGTTGATTTAACAGGGGGAGAGACCCAGTACTTC
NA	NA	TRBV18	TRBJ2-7	CASSPMIDSYEQYF	TGTGCCAGCTCACCCATGATAGACTCCTACGAGCAGTACTTC
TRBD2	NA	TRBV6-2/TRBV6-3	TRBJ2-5	CASSPLGAGDVETQYF	TGTGCCAGCAGTCCCCTTGGCGCGGGAGACGTGGAGACCCAGTACTTC
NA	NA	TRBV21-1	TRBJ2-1	CASSTWDRGAEQFF	TGTGCCAGCAGCACATGGGACAGGGGTGCTGAGCAGTTCTTC
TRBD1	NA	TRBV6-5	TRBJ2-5	CASRQGMYQETQYF	TGTGCCAGCAGACAGGGGATGTACCAAGAGACCCAGTACTTC
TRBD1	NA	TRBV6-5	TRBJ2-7	CASGTGSPYEQYF	TGTGCCAGCGGGACAGGGTCTCCGTACGAGCAGTACTTC
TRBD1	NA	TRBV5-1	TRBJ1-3	CASSPGTGILLPGRNTIYF	TGCGCCAGCAGCCCCGGGACAGGGATCCTTTTGCCTGGTCGGAACACCATATATTTT
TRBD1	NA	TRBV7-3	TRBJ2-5	CASSLEDRGTQYF	TGTGCCAGCAGCTTAGAGGACAGGGGGACCCAGTACTTC
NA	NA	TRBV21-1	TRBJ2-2	CASSGREGITGELFF	TGTGCCAGCAGCGGGCGGGAGGGTATCACCGGGGAGCTGTTTTTT
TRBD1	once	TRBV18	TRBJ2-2	CASSTGGTGELFF	TGTGCCAGCTCAACAGGGGGCACCGGGGAGCTGTTTTTT
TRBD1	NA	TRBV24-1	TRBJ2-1	CATSAGTGQNNEQFF	TGTGCCACCAGTGCCGGGACAGGGCAAAACAATGAGCAGTTCTTC
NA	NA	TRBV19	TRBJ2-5	CASSISLDGSQETQYF	TGTGCCAGTAGTATATCTCTTGATGGGAGCCAAGAGACCCAGTACTTC
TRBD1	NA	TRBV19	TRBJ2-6	CASSIRDRSSGANVLTF	TGTGCCAGTAGTATCCGGGACAGGAGCTCTGGGGCCAACGTCCTGACTTTC
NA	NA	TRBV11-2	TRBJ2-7	CASSLGRQGYRSSYEQYF	TGTGCCAGCAGCTTAGGACGCCAGGGTTATAGGAGCTCCTACGAGCAGTACTTC
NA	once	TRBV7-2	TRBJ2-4	CASSPGRGLAKNIQYF	TGTGCCAGCAGCCCTGGCCGGGGGTTGGCCAAAAACATTCAGTACTTC
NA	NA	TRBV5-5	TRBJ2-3	CASSPESSIRADTQYF	TGTGCCAGCAGCCCCGAGTCTAGCATAAGGGCAGATACGCAGTATTTT
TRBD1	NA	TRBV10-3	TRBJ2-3	CAISGRRSMGQGRSDTQYF	TGTGCCATCAGTGGACGTCGAAGCATGGGACAGGGGAGGTCAGATACGCAGTATTTT